This T cell receptor (beta chain) was sequenced for a study of T cell repertoires in cytomegalovirus infection. Study-level background: Evidence of both CMV infection and a matching HLA type came from public TCR beta signatures. Study results and caveats: Summed frequency of public TCR beta families distinguished CMV carriers with the relevant HLA. Dominating the ex vivo response were HLA-C-restricted CMV-specific TCR beta clonotypes.

About this clonotype: Its antigen is undetermined.

TCRdb independently ran MiXCR on the reads; one entry per CDR3 protein. The table shows a few hundred thousand distinct CDR3 sequences, with roughly 29% occurring only once. This TCR derives from a human donor in good health (CMV status not recorded). Some clones in this sample may be carry-over from other donors' samples. The sequences come from cultured PBMCs, collected from culture after CMV antigen stimulation.

The CDR3 DNA reads as TGTGCCAGCAGCCCGGACAGGGCCGGGATCTACTCCTACGAGCAGTACTTC. Protein product: CASSPDRAGIYSYEQYF. This chain connects TRBV5-6 to TRBJ2-7, with 8 bases matching TRBD1. The CDR3 runs 17 residues. With 4 bases clipped from V and 0 bases from J, the junction kept 12 bases outside the gene matches. Germline loops: CDR1 SGHDT, CDR2 YYEEEE.